This passage covers 3 T cell receptor beta chains from one sample sequenced in a study of T cells in localized non-small cell lung cancer. The method was immunoSEQ multiplex PCR; TCRdb's version includes in-frame clones alone and lacks a portion of them. The table records 52,000 or so clones, 80% to 85% of them present only once. The sample in question was peripheral blood mononuclear cells, obtained before any cancer treatment. The receptors were gathered from a man between 35 and 75 years old with stage III lung adenocarcinoma.

By proportion, this clone is medium-sized (0.01 to 0.1%). The CDR3 region has the DNA TGTGCCAGCTCACTCAGGACAGGGGAGACCCAGTACTTC. The encoded protein is CASSLRTGETQYF. The chain recombines TRBV18 with TRBJ2-5; 8 nucleotides match TRBD1. CDR1 KGHSH and CDR2 LQKENI come from the germline V gene. The CDR3 totals 13 residues. V was pared by 4 bases and J by 5 bases, with 3 bases of the junction left unmatched.

V is TRBV11-3 and J is TRBJ2-7; D is perhaps TRBD2 (6 bases). V was clipped by 1 base and J by 6 bases, with 16 bases between them. From germline, CDR1 is SGHNT and CDR2 YENEEA. There are 15 residues in the CDR3. CDR3 protein: CASSLVVSSVGEQYF. CDR3 in DNA: TGTGCCAGCAGCTTAGTAGTGTCTAGCGTGGGCGAGCAGTACTTC.

CDR3: CASSSGQADDTQYF. CDR3 in DNA: TGCGCCAGCAGCTCAGGACAGGCCGATGATACGCAGTATTTT. This sequence joins TRBV5-1 and TRBJ2-3; 7 bases fit TRBD1. In germline, CDR1 is SGHRS, CDR2 YFSETQ. The length of the CDR3 is 14 residues. With 3 bases clipped from V and 6 bases from J, the junction kept 7 bases outside the gene matches.